A single sample is the source of the 18 T cell receptor beta chains below, sequenced in a study of blood T cell repertoires in COVID-19. Using immunoSEQ multiplex PCR, the repertoire was profiled, and TCRdb retains in-frame clones only, with some absent. The repertoire includes some 180,000 clones, roughly four fifths of them detected once, and approximately 10% sits in the top ten. The sequenced sample consisted of peripheral blood. The receptor set was obtained from a middle-aged woman with COVID-19, enrolled during active disease.

The chain joins TRBV2 to TRBJ1-5, with 10 bases lining up with TRBD1. V shed 8 bases and J 3 bases; nucleotides not matched to a gene: 7. Germline values: CDR1 SNHLY, CDR2 FYNNEI. The CDR3 is made up of 15 amino acids. This CDR3 is CASLGQGGDNQPQHF. DNA for the CDR3: TGTGCCAGCCTAGGACAGGGGGGGGACAATCAGCCCCAGCATTTT.

A few counts support this clone. V gene TRBV18 combines with J gene TRBJ1-6; 9 nucleotides align to TRBD1. Germline CDR1 is KGHSH and CDR2 is LQKENI. The J segment lost 6 bases and the V segment lost 3 bases, leaving 6 bases of the junction unmatched. This CDR3 has 16 amino acids. In nucleotides, the CDR3 is TGTGCCAGCTCACCCAACAGGGGGCTGACTAATTCACCCCTCCACTTT. Residues: CASSPNRGLTNSPLHF.

This chain links TRBV27 with TRBJ2-2, with D uncertain. The CDR3 runs to 12 residues. Trimming took 9 bases from V and 0 from J, leaving 5 bases between them. Germline V gene sequence: CDR1 MNHEY, CDR2 SMNVEV (reference sequence). The CDR3 nucleotides are TGTGCCAGTCTTACGAACACCGGGGAGCTGTTTTTT. It codes for CASLTNTGELFF.

This chain joins TRBV5-6 and TRBJ1-1, with D hard to call. The CDR3 totals 14 residues. The germline V gene encodes CDR1 SGHDT and CDR2 YYEEEE. Deletions cut 4 bases from V and 1 base from J, with 11 bases between. The CDR3 is CASSPRGRNTEAFF. The CDR3 DNA reads as TGTGCCAGCAGCCCCCGTGGGAGGAACACTGAAGCTTTCTTT. Full variable domain (remainder filled in from reference TRBV5-6 and TRBJ1-1): DAGVTQSPTHLIKTRGQQVTLRCSPKSGHDTVSWYQQALGQGPQFIFQYYEEEERQRGNFPDRFSGHQFPNYSSELNVNALLLGDSALYLCASSPRGRNTEAFFGQGTRLTVV.

This chain connects TRBV28 to TRBJ2-2; 8 bases are shared with TRBD1. Germline CDR1 MDHEN, CDR2 SYDVKM. The CDR3 loop spans 18 amino acids. V dropped 6 bases and J dropped 1; count of bases not matched to a gene: 13. The CDR3 sequence is CASRTPARQGRNTGELFF. CDR3 nucleotides: TGTGCCAGCAGAACCCCCGCCCGACAGGGGCGGAACACCGGGGAGCTGTTTTTT.

This chain connects TRBV3-1 (or the pseudogene TRBV3-2) to TRBJ2-1; a weak D match, TRBD2 (5 bases). V was pared by 2 bases and J by 0 bases, with 17 bases between. Germline CDR1 reads LGHDT; CDR2 reads YNNKEL (reference sequence). The CDR3 runs to 18 residues. The CDR3, as DNA: TGTGCCAGCAGCCAATATGGGTCTAGCCGGAGCTCCTACAATGAGCAGTTCTTC. It codes for CASSQYGSSRSSYNEQFF.

The chain carries TRBV9 and TRBJ1-1; the match to TRBD1 covers 7 bases. The CDR3 loop spans 14 amino acids. Germline loops: CDR1 SGDLS, CDR2 YYNGEE. V dropped 2 bases and J dropped 7; count of bases not matched to a gene: 8. CDR3 loop: CASSVSTGDFEAFF. DNA of the CDR3: TGTGCCAGCAGCGTGTCCACAGGGGATTTTGAAGCTTTCTTT.

J is TRBJ1-3 and V is TRBV28; TRBD1 aligns across 7 bases. The CDR3 covers 15 residues. Germline V lookup: CDR1 MDHEN, CDR2 SYDVKM. V lost 7 bases to trimming and J lost 4 bases; unmatched junction nucleotides: 10. Here the CDR3 reads CASTPHARGGNTIYF. CDR3 sequence (DNA): TGTGCCAGCACCCCCCACGCCAGGGGGGGAAACACCATATATTTT.

The CDR3 is CASSPSPGGTDTQYF. The CDR3, as DNA: TGTGCCAGCAGCCCGAGCCCCGGGGGGACAGATACGCAGTATTTT. The chain couples TRBV28 to TRBJ2-3, with 7 positions matching TRBD2. V shed 6 bases and J 3 bases; nucleotides not matched to a gene: 9. CDR1 MDHEN and CDR2 SYDVKM come from the germline V gene. This CDR3 is 15 amino acids long.

The chain recombines TRBV10-1 with TRBJ2-1; 7 bases align to TRBD2. CDR3 length: 15 amino acids. J lost 5 bases, V lost 5 bases, and 9 bases had no gene match. Germline V gene data show CDR1 as WNHNN and CDR2 as SYGVQD (reference sequence). DNA for the CDR3: TGCGCCAGCAGTTCGGGGACTATAATGAACAATGAGCAGTTCTTC. This codes for CASSSGTIMNNEQFF.

The chain joins TRBV18 to TRBJ1-5; tentatively, D is TRBD1 (5 bases). Germline assignment: CDR1 KGHSH and CDR2 LQKENI. This CDR3 spans 17 amino acids. V was trimmed by 3 bases and J by 0 bases, leaving 15 bases between them. CDR3: CASSPSDTQFSNQPQHF. The CDR3 DNA sequence: TGTGCCAGCTCACCGTCGGACACACAGTTTAGCAATCAGCCCCAGCATTTT.

This rearrangement joins TRBV5-1 to TRBJ2-5; TRBD2 agrees at 8 bases. CDR3 length: 14 amino acids. Germline values: CDR1 SGHRS, CDR2 YFSETQ. J lost 4 bases, V lost 2 bases, and 4 bases had no gene match. The CDR3 region has the DNA TGCGCCAGCAGCTTTCCGGGGGGGGGAGAGACCCAGTACTTC. Translated: CASSFPGGGETQYF.

This chain links TRBV29-1 with TRBJ2-1, with 12 bases aligning to TRBD1. V trimming: 3 bases; J trimming: 3 bases; junction bases outside the gene matches: 3. CDR1 is SQVTM, CDR2 ANQGSEA, per germline. The CDR3 length is 15 residues. For the CDR3, the DNA is TGCAGCGTTGATGGGACAGGGGGCCTCTACAATGAGCAGTTCTTC. It translates to CSVDGTGGLYNEQFF.

This CDR3 is CASSPGTGDTTNEKLFF. The CDR3 nucleotides are TGTGCCAGCAGCCCCGGGACAGGGGATACGACTAATGAAAAACTGTTTTTT. This chain joins TRBV5-8 and TRBJ1-4, with 10 nucleotides matching TRBD1. Per germline, CDR1 SGHTS and CDR2 YDEGEE. This CDR3 comprises 17 residues. V was pared by 4 bases and J by 2 bases, with 8 bases of the junction left unmatched.

The CDR3 bases are TGCGCCAGCAGCCAAGAAGGGGGGACCGGGGGGGCCTCAGAGACCCAGTACTTC. It specifies CASSQEGGTGGASETQYF. The chain has TRBV4-1 and TRBJ2-5; 8 positions agree with TRBD2. From germline, CDR1 is MGHRA and CDR2 YSYEKL. The CDR3 is 18 amino acids. Unmatched junction bases numbered 13, after V lost 0 bases and J lost 4 bases.

The chain uses TRBV7-9 and TRBJ2-7; tentatively, D is TRBD2 (6 bases). Per the germline V gene, CDR1 is SEHNR and CDR2 is FQNEAQ (reference sequence). CDR3 length: 13 amino acids. V was shortened by 5 bases and J by 6 bases, with 14 bases between the two germline ends. The CDR3 protein is CASSQGSRGEQYF. The CDR3 DNA is TGTGCCAGCAGCCAAGGTTCGCGGGGCGAGCAGTACTTC.

The chain has TRBV6-5 and TRBJ1-5; possible D gene TRBD1, 6 bases. Germline V lookup: CDR1 MNHEY, CDR2 SVGAGI. This CDR3 has 15 amino acids. V lost 2 bases and J 7 bases, leaving 15 bases between the germline ends. The CDR3 is CASSYDTGIGQPQHF. CDR3 DNA sequence: TGTGCCAGCAGTTACGACACAGGGATCGGACAGCCCCAGCATTTT.

The rearrangement links TRBV7-3 to TRBJ1-1; D is unclear. From germline, CDR1 is SGHTA and CDR2 FQGTGA. Trimming stripped 1 base from V and 0 bases from J, with 9 bases between. The CDR3 is 15 residues long. The CDR3 DNA is TGTGCCAGCAGCTTAAGGGCAGGCGTGAACACTGAAGCTTTCTTT. Protein: CASSLRAGVNTEAFF.